A selection of T cell receptor beta chains follows, all from one sample in a study of shared clonotypes between healthy human individuals. Using immunoSEQ multiplex PCR, the repertoire was profiled, and TCRdb retains in-frame clones only, with some absent. The sample records hundreds of thousands of clones, approximately 95% being singletons. The sample was naive CD8+ T cells sorted from blood. The receptor set was obtained from a woman aged 25-40 years in good health. Each CDR3 is given without its conserved first and last residue. A D gene is named only where the DNA matches it firmly.

cdr3_aa | d_call | v_call
ASSLAGLHYGYT | . | TRBV11-2
ASSLDPAGGGWDEQF | TRBD2 | TRBV5-6
ASSSGQGRSGNTIY | TRBD1 | TRBV5-6
ASSPLSGTSGLPTPYEQY | TRBD2 | TRBV5-1
ASSSLRDRGPEAGELF | TRBD1 | TRBV28
ASSLGGYSGELF | . | TRBV5-6
SVVREGLYQYYEQY | TRBD2 | TRBV29-1
AISESETGAYEQY | TRBD1 | TRBV10-3
ASRPGLAGEQY | TRBD2 | TRBV28
ASSPSDRVNSPLH | TRBD1 | TRBV28
ASSPPTTDTQY | . | TRBV27
ASSRPGAVDQY | . | TRBV7-9
ASSYTDEQF | . | TRBV6-6
ASRGIGLAGGNEQF | TRBD2 | TRBV11-2
ASSTTSGGMETQY | TRBD2 | TRBV7-8
ATSRARERTGELF | TRBD2 | TRBV15
ASSERSAGGAYEQY | TRBD2 | TRBV6-1
ATSSRTSGTDTQY | TRBD2 | TRBV15
ASSSPGASNQPQH | . | TRBV7-9
ASRPGTAYEQY | TRBD1 | TRBV27
ASSQLAAIGDTQY | TRBD2 | TRBV4-1